The 5 T cell receptor beta chains in this list originate from one sample, sequenced in a study of metastatic and nonmetastatic thyroid tumors. All patients were untreated before thyroid surgery. Through MiXCR, TCRdb re-clonotyped the PCR reads. The data hold fewer than 50,000 clones, with 28% observed a single time. The sample consisted of blood. All receptors come from a male donor with papillary thyroid cancer or a benign thyroid nodule (not recorded which). Some clones in this sample may be carry-over from other donors' samples.

This clone was detected ten times or more. This chain connects TRBV5-1 to TRBJ2-1, with D possibly being TRBD2 (5 bases). The CDR3 loop spans 11 amino acids. V shed 0 bases and J shed 12 bases, with 7 bases lying between them. Looked up from germline, CDR1 is SGHRS and CDR2 is YFSETQ. CDR3: CASSLEGRQFF. The CDR3 region has the DNA TGCGCCAGCAGCTTGGAAGGGAGGCAGTTCTTC.

This clone was seen more than once but under ten times. V and J are TRBV6-1 and TRBJ2-1; 9 positions agree with TRBD1. CDR1 is MNHNS and CDR2 is SASEGT in the germline V gene. The V segment lost 7 bases and the J segment 10 bases; nucleotides outside the gene matches: 8. The CDR3 totals 13 residues. CDR3 coding DNA: TGTGCCAGCACGCTACTAACAGGGGGCGAGCAGTTCTTC. This translates into CASTLLTGGEQFF.

The sample holds many counts of this clone. The V gene is TRBV19, the J gene TRBJ1-6; 10 nucleotides agree with TRBD1. Germline CDR1 is LNHDA and CDR2 is SQIVND (reference sequence). The ends lost 5 bases at V and 10 bases at J; junction bases unmatched: 8. CDR3 length: 15 amino acids. The CDR3 bases are TGTGCCAGTAGTTCCCGGACAGGGGGATTATCACCCCTCCACTTT. Amino acid sequence: CASSSRTGGLSPLHF.

The chain recombines TRBV5-1 with TRBJ1-1, with a weak D call TRBD1 (5 bases). The CDR3 runs to 13 residues. The germline CDR1 and CDR2 sequences are SGHRS and YFSETQ. The germline V and J ends were trimmed by 0 bases and 8 bases, with 11 bases remaining between them. The CDR3 DNA sequence: TGCGCCAGCAGCTTGGGGACACCGGGAGAAGCTTTCTTT. It codes for CASSLGTPGEAFF. The full variable domain, in which reference TRBV5-1 and TRBJ1-1 provide the parts outside the CDR3, is KAGVTQTPRYLIKTRGQQVTLSCSPISGHRSVSWYQQTPGQGLQFLFEYFSETQRNKGNFPGRFSGRQFSNSRSEMNVSTLELGDSALYLCASSLGTPGEAFFGQGTRLTVV.

The V and J genes are TRBV20-1 and TRBJ2-7, with TRBD1 identical over 8 bases. This CDR3 spans 14 amino acids. The germline gives CDR1 DFQATT, CDR2 SNEGSKA (reference sequence). V lost 4 bases to trimming and J lost 3 bases; unmatched junction nucleotides: 8. The CDR3 here is CSANRDRRHYEQYF. CDR3 in DNA: TGCAGTGCTAACCGGGACAGGCGGCACTACGAGCAGTACTTC.